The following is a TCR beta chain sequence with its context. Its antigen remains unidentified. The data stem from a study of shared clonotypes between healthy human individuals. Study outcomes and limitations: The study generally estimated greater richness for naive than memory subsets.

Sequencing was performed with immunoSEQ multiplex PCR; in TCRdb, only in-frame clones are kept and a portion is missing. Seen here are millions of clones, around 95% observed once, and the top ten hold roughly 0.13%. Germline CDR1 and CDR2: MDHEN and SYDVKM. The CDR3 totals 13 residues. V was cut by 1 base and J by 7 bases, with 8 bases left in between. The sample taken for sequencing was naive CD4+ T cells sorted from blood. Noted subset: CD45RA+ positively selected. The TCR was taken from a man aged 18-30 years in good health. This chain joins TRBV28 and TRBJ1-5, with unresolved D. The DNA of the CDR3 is TGTGCCAGCAGTTTATCGATGGGACAGCCCCAGCATTTT. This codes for CASSLSMGQPQHF. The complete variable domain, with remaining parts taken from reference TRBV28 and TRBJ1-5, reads DVKVTQSSRYLVKRTGEKVFLECVQDMDHENMFWYRQDPGLGLRLIYFSYDVKMKEKGDIPEGYSVSREKKERFSLILESASTNQTSMYLCASSLSMGQPQHFGDGTRLSIL.